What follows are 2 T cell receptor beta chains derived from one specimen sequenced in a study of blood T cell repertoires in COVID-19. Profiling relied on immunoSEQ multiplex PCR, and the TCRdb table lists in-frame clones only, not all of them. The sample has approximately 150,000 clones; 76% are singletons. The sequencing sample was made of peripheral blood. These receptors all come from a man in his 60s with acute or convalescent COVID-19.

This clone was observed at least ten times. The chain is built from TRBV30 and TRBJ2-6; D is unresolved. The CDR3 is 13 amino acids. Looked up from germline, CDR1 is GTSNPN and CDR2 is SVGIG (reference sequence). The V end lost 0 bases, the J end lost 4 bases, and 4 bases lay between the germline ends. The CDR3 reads CAWSVRGANVLTF. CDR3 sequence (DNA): TGTGCCTGGAGTGTACGGGGGGCCAACGTCCTGACTTTC.

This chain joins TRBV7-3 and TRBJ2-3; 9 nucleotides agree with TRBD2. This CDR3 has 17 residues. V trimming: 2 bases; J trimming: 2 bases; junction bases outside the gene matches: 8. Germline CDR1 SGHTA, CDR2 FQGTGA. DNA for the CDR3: TGTGCCAGCAGCTTAGTTCCTGCTAGCGGGGTCACAGATACGCAGTATTTT. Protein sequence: CASSLVPASGVTDTQYF.